Below are 23 T cell receptor beta chains sequenced from a single sample in a study of T cell repertoires in cytomegalovirus infection. Their antigens remain unidentified. Using its own MiXCR run on the reads, TCRdb lists one record per CDR3 protein. The sample contains about 770,000 distinct CDR3 sequences, under 35% of which appear only once. This specimen consisted of cultured CD8+ T cells from PBMCs, obtained from culture after CMV antigen stimulation. These receptors were taken from a human donor in good health (CMV status not recorded). Some clones in this sample may be carry-over from other donors' samples.

This clonotype was seen a few times. This chain joins TRBV3-1 and TRBJ2-4; 12 bases map to TRBD2. Germline V CDR1 and CDR2: LGHDT, YNNKEL (reference sequence). V shed 0 bases, J shed 7 bases, and the junction held 1 base outside the gene matches. The length of the CDR3 is 15 residues. The chain's CDR3 is CASSQDLAGGNIQYF. The CDR3 bases are TGTGCCAGCAGCCAAGATCTAGCGGGGGGGAACATTCAGTACTTC.

This clonotype has more than one count but fewer than ten. This rearrangement joins TRBV7-8 to TRBJ1-5; D gene unclear. CDR1 and CDR2 from the germline V gene are SGHVS and FQNEAQ. The length of the CDR3 is 12 residues. Trimming took off 5 bases at V and 5 bases at J, with 7 bases between the two ends. For the CDR3, the DNA is TGTGCCAGCAGCGCAGCAGATCAGCCCCAGCATTTT. Amino acid sequence: CASSAADQPQHF. The entire variable domain, with the rest obtained from reference TRBV7-8 and TRBJ1-5, is as follows: GAGVSQSPRYKVAKRGQDVALRCDPISGHVSLFWYQQALGQGPEFLTYFQNEAQLDKSGLPSDRFFAERPEGSVSTLKIQRTQQEDSAVYLCASSAADQPQHFGDGTRLSIL.

This clonotype was seen a few times. The chain couples TRBV6-2 or TRBV6-3 to TRBJ2-1; D remains ambiguous. From germline, CDR1 is MNHEY and CDR2 SVGEGT. CDR3 length equals 13 residues. The ends were cut back, 8 bases at V and 6 bases at J, with 14 bases in the middle. CDR3 protein: CASSLRPLNEQFF. The CDR3 DNA sequence: TGTGCCAGCTCCTTGAGACCGCTCAATGAGCAGTTCTTC.

The chain combines TRBV2 with TRBJ2-7; the D gene is possibly TRBD2 (6 bases). The germline V gene has CDR1 SNHLY and CDR2 FYNNEI. CDR3 length: 12 residues. Trimming shortened V by 11 bases and J by 2 bases, and 13 bases separated the two germline ends. CDR3 coding DNA: TGTGCCTCCGGGGACTTAACCTACGAGCAGTACTTC. Residues: CASGDLTYEQYF.

This chain links TRBV12-3 or TRBV12-4 with TRBJ2-5; tentatively, D is TRBD1 or TRBD2 (5 bases each). The V gene lost 1 base and the J gene lost 4 bases, with 13 bases spanning the gap. The CDR3 length is 15 residues. CDR3 DNA sequence: TGTGCCAGCAGTTTAGGGGCAGGGACCTTAGAGACCCAGTACTTC. It codes for CASSLGAGTLETQYF.

Many counts were recorded for this clonotype. The rearrangement uses TRBV7-2 and TRBJ2-3, with 11 bases identical to TRBD2. This CDR3 region has 14 residues. Trimming took 2 bases from V and 9 from J; bases not matched to a gene: 4. CDR1 is SGHTA, CDR2 FQGNSA, per germline. The CDR3 region has the DNA TGTGCCAGCAGCTTATACCGACTAGCGGGGACGCAGTATTTT. Translating it yields CASSLYRLAGTQYF.

The chain couples TRBV12-3 or TRBV12-4 to TRBJ2-1; D not certain. Trimming left V 1 base short and J 9 bases short, with 10 bases between. The CDR3 runs 13 residues. The chain's CDR3 is CASSLGPGAEQFF. The CDR3 DNA reads as TGTGCCAGCAGTTTAGGGCCCGGCGCTGAGCAGTTCTTC.

A single count supports this clonotype. This sequence joins TRBV13 and TRBJ2-7; D perhaps matches TRBD1 (6 bases). V lost 5 bases, J lost 2 bases, and 10 bases lay in between. The CDR3 has 13 amino acids. Germline V gene sequence: CDR1 PRHDT, CDR2 FYEKMQ (reference sequence). This CDR3 is CASSTGTPYEQYV. DNA for the CDR3: TGTGCCAGCAGCACTGGGACACCCTACGAGCAGTACGTC.

The genes are TRBV3-1 and TRBJ2-5, with 9 bases matching TRBD1. The germline CDR1 and CDR2 sequences are LGHDT and YNNKEL (reference sequence). V was pared by 4 bases and J by 5 bases, with 8 bases of the junction left unmatched. This CDR3 is built from 15 residues. The CDR3 DNA reads TGTGCCAGCAGCCTCCCGACAGGGGGAGAGGAGACCCAGTACTTC. The encoded protein is CASSLPTGGEETQYF.

This clonotype was found a few times. CDR3 protein: CASSDISATFSGNTIYF. CDR3 nucleotides: TGTGCCAGCAGTGATATCTCTGCCACCTTCTCTGGAAACACCATATATTTT. The chain has TRBV2 and TRBJ1-3; D call uncertain. The CDR3 extends over 17 amino acids. Trimming removed 3 bases from V and 0 bases from J, with 15 bases in between. Germline CDR1 reads SNHLY; CDR2 reads FYNNEI.

The chain has TRBV10-1 and TRBJ2-4; D ambiguous. Germline V gene data show CDR1 as WNHNN and CDR2 as SYGVQD (reference sequence). This CDR3 contains 15 residues. Trimming took 0 bases from V and 8 from J, leaving 14 bases between them. CDR3 in amino acids: CASSESDTEPDIQYF. CDR3 DNA sequence: TGCGCCAGCAGTGAGTCAGACACAGAGCCGGACATTCAGTACTTC.

V is TRBV27 and J is TRBJ1-1; no clear D. CDR1 and CDR2 from the germline V gene are MNHEY and SMNVEV (reference sequence). This CDR3 has 16 amino acids. Trimming stripped 4 bases from V and 1 base from J, with 16 bases between. Written as DNA, the CDR3 is TGTGCCAGCAGTTCCCAGGCGAGGTCGAGGAACACTGAAGCTTTCTTT. This translates into CASSSQARSRNTEAFF.

The chain is built from TRBV12-3 or TRBV12-4 and TRBJ1-1, with 9 bases lining up with TRBD1. CDR3 length equals 16 residues. The V segment lost 3 bases and the J segment 2 bases; nucleotides outside the gene matches: 7. This chain's CDR3 is CASSFENRGQNTEAFF. The CDR3 bases are TGTGCCAGCAGTTTTGAGAACAGGGGGCAAAACACTGAAGCTTTCTTT.

This chain links TRBV6-6 with TRBJ1-6; no definite D call. Germline assignment: CDR1 MNHNY and CDR2 SVGAGI (reference sequence). The CDR3 loop spans 13 amino acids. V lost 7 bases and J 5 bases, leaving 9 bases between the germline ends. CDR3 amino acids: CASIEHNNSPLHF. The CDR3 DNA reads as TGTGCCAGCATCGAGCATAATAATTCACCCCTCCACTTT.

V and J are TRBV19 and TRBJ2-5; 9 bases map to TRBD1. Trimming removed 6 bases from V and 3 bases from J; junction bases left unmatched: 11. Germline assignment: CDR1 LNHDA and CDR2 SQIVND (reference sequence). The CDR3 sequence is 16 residues long. DNA for the CDR3: TGTGCCAGTAGGGCGATTTCACAGGGGGCCAAAGAGACCCAGTACTTC. This translates into CASRAISQGAKETQYF.

The J gene is TRBJ1-5, the V gene TRBV19; maybe TRBD1 (6 bases). V shed 5 bases and J shed 5 bases, with 16 bases lying between them. The CDR3 sequence is 15 residues long. Germline V CDR1 and CDR2: LNHDA, SQIVND (reference sequence). The CDR3 loop is CASSASRGGHQPQHF. Written as DNA, the CDR3 is TGTGCCAGTAGTGCCTCCAGGGGCGGTCATCAGCCCCAGCATTTT.

The chain is built from TRBV9 and TRBJ2-1, with D perhaps TRBD1 or TRBD2 (6 bases each). The CDR3 has 16 amino acids. Deletions cut 0 bases from V and 2 bases from J, with 12 bases between. The germline gives CDR1 SGDLS, CDR2 YYNGEE. CDR3 bases: TGTGCCAGCAGCGTAGTCCCGGGGGCCACCTACAATGAGCAGTTCTTC. Translating gives CASSVVPGATYNEQFF.

This clonotype was counted a few times. This rearrangement joins TRBV12-3 or TRBV12-4 to TRBJ1-1; tentatively, D is TRBD1 (5 bases). There are 12 residues in the CDR3. V gave up 4 bases and J gave up 6 bases, with 9 bases separating them. CDR3 in amino acids: CASSWGKAEAFF. CDR3 nucleotide sequence: TGTGCCAGCAGTTGGGGGAAAGCTGAAGCTTTCTTT.

The chain uses TRBV12-3 or TRBV12-4 and TRBJ1-2; a possible D gene is TRBD1 (5 bases). The ends were cut back, 6 bases at V and 4 bases at J, with 15 bases in the middle. This CDR3 comprises 14 residues. This chain's CDR3 is CASSPGTVFYGYTF. DNA for the CDR3: TGTGCCAGCAGCCCGGGGACGGTTTTCTATGGCTACACCTTC.

The sample holds one count of this clonotype. The chain is built from TRBV5-4 and TRBJ2-7; D is possibly TRBD1 (6 bases). The CDR3 totals 13 residues. The V and J ends lost 2 bases and 5 bases respectively, with 11 bases between them. CDR1 and CDR2 (germline): SGHNT, YYREEE (reference sequence). This CDR3 is CASSFGQSHEQYF. CDR3 nucleotides: TGTGCCAGCAGCTTTGGACAGTCCCACGAGCAGTACTTC.

Of note for this clonotype: A read error may explain this, as a much larger clone is one base away. This chain links TRBV7-6 with TRBJ2-6, with a possible D match to TRBD1 (6 bases). Germline CDR1 SGHVS, CDR2 FNYEAQ. The CDR3 is made up of 14 amino acids. V shed 5 bases and J shed 8 bases, with 13 bases lying between them. The CDR3, as DNA: TGTGCCAGCAGCGTCGAGACAGGCCCCAACGTCCTGACTTTC. Translation: CASSVETGPNVLTF.

The chain combines TRBV5-4 with TRBJ2-5; 9 bases fit TRBD1. CDR1 and CDR2 (germline): SGHNT, YYREEE (reference sequence). V was pared by 1 base and J by 3 bases, with 7 bases of the junction left unmatched. This CDR3 comprises 16 residues. The chain's CDR3 is CASSLPGQGLEETQYF. In nucleotides, the CDR3 is TGTGCCAGCAGCTTGCCGGGACAGGGATTAGAAGAGACCCAGTACTTC.

This chain uses TRBV7-9 with TRBJ2-7; D possibly corresponds to TRBD1 (5 bases). Trimming took 4 bases from V and 5 from J, leaving 12 bases between them. Germline V gene data show CDR1 as SEHNR and CDR2 as FQNEAQ (reference sequence). The CDR3 extends over 13 amino acids. Here the CDR3 reads CASSSRQSHEQYF. In DNA, the CDR3 is TGTGCCAGCAGCTCCCGACAGTCCCACGAGCAGTACTTC.